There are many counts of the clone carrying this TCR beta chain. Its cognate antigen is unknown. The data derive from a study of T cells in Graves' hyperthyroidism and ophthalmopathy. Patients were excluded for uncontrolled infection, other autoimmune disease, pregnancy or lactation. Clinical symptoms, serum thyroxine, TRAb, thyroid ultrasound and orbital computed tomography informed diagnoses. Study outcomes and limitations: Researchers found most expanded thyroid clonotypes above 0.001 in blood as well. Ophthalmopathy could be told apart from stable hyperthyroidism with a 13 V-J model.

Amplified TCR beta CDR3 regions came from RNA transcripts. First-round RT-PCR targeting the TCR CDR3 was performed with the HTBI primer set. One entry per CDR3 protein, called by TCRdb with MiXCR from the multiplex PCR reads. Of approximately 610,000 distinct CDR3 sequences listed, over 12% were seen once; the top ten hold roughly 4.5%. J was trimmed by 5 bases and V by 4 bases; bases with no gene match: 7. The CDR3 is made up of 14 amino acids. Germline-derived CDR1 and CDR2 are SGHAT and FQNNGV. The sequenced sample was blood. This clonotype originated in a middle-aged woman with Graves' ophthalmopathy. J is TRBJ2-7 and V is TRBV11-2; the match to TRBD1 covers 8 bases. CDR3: CASSSRQGKDEQYF. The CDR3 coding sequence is TGTGCCAGCAGCTCTCGACAGGGGAAAGACGAGCAGTACTTC.